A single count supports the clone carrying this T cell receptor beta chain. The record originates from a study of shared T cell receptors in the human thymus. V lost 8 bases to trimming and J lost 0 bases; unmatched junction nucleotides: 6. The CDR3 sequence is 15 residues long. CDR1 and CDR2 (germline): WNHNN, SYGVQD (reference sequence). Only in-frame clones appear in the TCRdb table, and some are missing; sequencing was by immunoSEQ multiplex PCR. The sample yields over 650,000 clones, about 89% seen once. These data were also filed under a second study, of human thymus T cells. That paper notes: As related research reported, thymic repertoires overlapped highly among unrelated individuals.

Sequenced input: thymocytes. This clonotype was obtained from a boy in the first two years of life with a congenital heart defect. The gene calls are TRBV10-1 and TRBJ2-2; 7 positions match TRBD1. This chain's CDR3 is CASRRDRSNTGELFF. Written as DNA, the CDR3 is TGCGCCAGCCGCCGGGACAGATCGAACACCGGGGAGCTGTTTTTT.